A selection of T cell receptor beta chains follows, all from one sample in a study of cytomegalovirus exposure and HLA in healthy donors. Using immunoSEQ multiplex PCR, the repertoire was profiled, and TCRdb retains in-frame clones only, with some absent. The sample holds under 200,000 clones; roughly 80% are singletons and the top ten take approximately 1.8%. Sequences were obtained from PBMCs. All receptors come from a human donor in good health. Each CDR3 is given with its conserved first and last residue. The D gene is left open where the match is weak. Rows may omit the clone size; those that give it use once, few, many or a size class.

v_call	clone_size	d_call	j_call	cdr3_aa	cdr3_nt
TRBV2	.	TRBD1	TRBJ1-1	CASSPKTGRTEAFF	TGTGCCAGCAGCCCTAAGACAGGGAGAACTGAAGCTTTCTTT
TRBV2	.	TRBD1	TRBJ1-6	CASSKLTGGSSPLHF	TGTGCCAGCAGTAAATTGACAGGGGGTAGTTCACCCCTCCACTTT
TRBV21-1	.	.	TRBJ2-1	CASSTIREISYNEQFF	TGTGCCAGCAGCACTATCAGGGAAATCTCCTACAATGAGCAGTTCTTC
TRBV4-3	.	.	TRBJ1-1	CASSQDQEGNTEAFF	TGCGCCAGCAGCCAAGATCAGGAGGGGAACACTGAAGCTTTCTTT
TRBV4-1	.	TRBD2	TRBJ2-3	CASSHSTPGLVLDTQYF	TGCGCCAGCAGCCACTCCACCCCGGGACTAGTTTTAGATACGCAGTATTTT
TRBV29-1	.	TRBD2	TRBJ2-3	CSGRTSGDTQYF	TGCAGCGGCAGGACTAGCGGAGATACGCAGTATTTT
TRBV12-5	.	TRBD2	TRBJ2-3	CASAGGVTDTQYF	TGTGCTAGTGCCGGGGGGGTCACAGATACGCAGTATTTT
TRBV4-2	.	TRBD1	TRBJ1-5	CASSQAQGDNQPQHF	TGTGCCAGCAGCCAAGCGCAGGGGGACAATCAGCCCCAGCATTTT
TRBV27	few	TRBD1	TRBJ1-2	CASSSRQGQFYGYTF	TGTGCCAGCAGTTCCCGACAGGGTCAGTTCTATGGCTACACCTTC
TRBV29-1	.	.	TRBJ1-1	CSVPGRGSAEAFF	TGCAGCGTACCCGGACGGGGGAGCGCTGAAGCTTTCTTT
TRBV5-1	.	.	TRBJ1-2	CASSVGARGYTF	TGCGCCAGCAGCGTAGGGGCACGGGGCTACACCTTC
TRBV7-3	.	TRBD1	TRBJ2-1	CASSLDRGGYNEQFF	TGTGCCAGCAGCCTGGACAGGGGAGGTTACAATGAGCAGTTCTTC
TRBV7-9	.	TRBD1	TRBJ1-1	CASSFSTGMNTEAFF	TGTGCCAGCAGCTTTTCGACAGGGATGAACACTGAAGCTTTCTTT
TRBV7-2	.	.	TRBJ1-1	CASSSRGNTEAFF	TGTGCCAGCAGTTCACGGGGGAACACTGAAGCTTTCTTT
TRBV25-1	.	.	TRBJ1-1	CASSDAQGNTEAFF	TGTGCCAGCAGTGACGCCCAGGGTAACACTGAAGCTTTCTTT
TRBV4-1	.	.	TRBJ2-3	CASSPDPPWRGQTDTQYF	TGCGCCAGCAGCCCGGATCCCCCGTGGAGGGGGCAAACAGATACGCAGTATTTT
TRBV27	.	TRBD1	TRBJ2-7	CASSGPGTGGDEQYF	TGTGCCAGCAGCGGACCCGGGACAGGTGGGGATGAGCAGTACTTC